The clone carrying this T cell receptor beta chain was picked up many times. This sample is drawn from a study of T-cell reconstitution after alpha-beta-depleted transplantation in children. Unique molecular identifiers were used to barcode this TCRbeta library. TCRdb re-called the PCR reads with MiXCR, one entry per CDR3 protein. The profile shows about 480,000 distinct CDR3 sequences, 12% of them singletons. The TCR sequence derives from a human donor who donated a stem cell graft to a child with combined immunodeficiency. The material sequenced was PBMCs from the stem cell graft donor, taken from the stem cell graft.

DNA of the CDR3: TGCGCCAGCAGTAGGGCACCGGGAGGGGCTACCTACAATGAGCAGTTCTTC. It yields the protein CASSRAPGGATYNEQFF. The gene calls are TRBV5-1 and TRBJ2-1; 8 bases are shared with TRBD2. From germline, CDR1 is SGHRS and CDR2 YFSETQ. Unmatched junction bases numbered 12, after V lost 5 bases and J lost 2 bases. There are 17 residues in the CDR3.